This is a list of T cell receptor beta chains from one sample in a study of brain T cells in children with intractable seizures. Here immunoSEQ multiplex PCR was the method, and the copy in TCRdb shows in-frame clones only, minus some. The repertoire holds 340,000 or so clones, with more than 85% as singletons. The material sequenced was peripheral blood, taken about 5 months after surgery. The receptors originated from a boy less than two years old with tuberous sclerosis and intractable seizures. Both conserved end residues are part of each CDR3. A D gene is named only where the DNA matches it firmly. Expanded clones get a size class; other rows say once, few or many, or leave the size out.

v_gene	j_gene	d_gene	abundance	CDR3aa	CDR3nt
TRBV30	TRBJ2-7	TRBD2	.	CAWSVPAGGPASYEQYF	TGTGCCTGGAGTGTCCCAGCGGGGGGCCCAGCGTCCTACGAGCAGTACTTC
TRBV25-1	TRBJ1-1	.	.	CASSPVSGLNTEAFF	TGTGCCAGCAGTCCCGTGTCAGGTTTGAACACTGAAGCTTTCTTT
TRBV28	TRBJ2-3	.	.	CASSLSSTDTQYF	TGTGCCAGCAGTTTATCAAGCACAGATACGCAGTATTTT
TRBV19	TRBJ1-2	.	.	CASSITGYGYTF	TGTGCCAGTAGTATTACAGGCTATGGCTACACCTTC
TRBV28	TRBJ1-2	.	.	CASSIEGGAIGGYTF	TGTGCCAGCAGCATAGAGGGGGGGGCGATCGGTGGCTACACCTTC
TRBV6-2/TRBV6-3	TRBJ1-1	.	once	CASSLGTVSEAFF	TGTGCCAGCAGTCTCGGGACGGTCTCTGAAGCTTTCTTT
TRBV24-1	TRBJ2-1	TRBD1	.	CATSDWKGQGYNEQFF	TGTGCCACCAGTGATTGGAAGGGACAGGGCTACAATGAGCAGTTCTTC
TRBV4-1	TRBJ2-7	TRBD1	.	CASSPVGTGNEQYF	TGCGCCAGCAGCCCGGTGGGGACAGGCAACGAGCAGTACTTC
TRBV30	TRBJ1-1	TRBD1	.	CAWASRGPSTEAFF	TGTGCCTGGGCTAGTAGGGGGCCCAGCACTGAAGCTTTCTTT
TRBV24-1	TRBJ1-1	TRBD1	.	CATMTGSEAFF	TGTGCCACCATGACAGGGTCTGAAGCTTTCTTT
TRBV6-5	TRBJ2-3	.	.	CASSYRDITDTQYF	TGTGCCAGCAGTTATAGGGACATCACAGATACGCAGTATTTT
TRBV11-2	TRBJ1-5	.	.	CASSSEGQPQHF	TGTGCCAGCAGCTCGGAAGGGCAGCCCCAGCATTTT
TRBV10-3	TRBJ1-2	.	.	CAISEFRDKYYGYTF	TGTGCCATCAGTGAGTTCCGAGACAAGTACTATGGCTACACCTTC
TRBV4-2	TRBJ2-1	TRBD2	.	CASSQVQSSGGRNEQFF	TGTGCCAGCAGCCAAGTACAGTCTAGCGGGGGGAGAAATGAGCAGTTCTTC